The entry below describes one TCR beta chain. The antigen it recognizes is unknown. The sample holds no much larger clone one base away, and base qualities are not on file. The record originates from a study of blood T cell repertoires in COVID-19 (dated by TCRdb to about 2020). About the full investigation: Samples from collaborators originated in the United States, Italy and Spain and spanned both the acute and convalescent phases of COVID-19. The material from the prospective study consisted of cDNA or gDNA derived from T cells, B-cell-depleted T cells, or PBMCs. Deeply sampled blood TCRbeta repertoires from subjects exposed to, actively infected with, or recovered from COVID-19 were included in the dataset. A freely available public database, intended as a resource for researchers studying the immune response to SARS-CoV-2, is where the repertoires were released. The samples were drawn from two sources: the first 160 participants of the ongoing ImmuneRACE study, and over 950 subjects contributed by 6 global collaborators. Sample metadata almost always included a de-identified subject ID, COVID-19 status, age in years and sex. Where available, HLA class I and class II types were taken from metadata supplied by the sample provider and were not determined by assay-based typing.

Collaborating institutions collected whole blood in K2EDTA tubes following their own protocols. Collaborator samples were shipped for TCRbeta analysis as frozen whole blood, isolated PBMCs, or DNA extracted from either sample type. The germline ends are 13 bases apart after V is trimmed by 8 bases and J by 6 bases. For CDR1 and CDR2, the germline V gene lists MRHNA and SNTAGT. Including cysteine and phenylalanine, the CDR3 has 12 amino acids. The DNA shown is the 36-base CDR3, in frame from base 1. Overall results and qualifications from the work: Clinical and demographic metadata were provided uncurated, with the amount varying by source and participant.

The immunoSEQ Assay, a bias-controlled multiplex PCR, was used to amplify TCRbeta CDR3 regions from genomic DNA. The published analysis was carried out like this. The number of nucleated cells in each sample was estimated by amplification of reference gene primers within the assay. To quantify the absolute abundance of each unique TCRbeta CDR3 rearrangement, sequence reads were collapsed and filtered. Productive Simpson clonality was computed per sample as the square root of Simpson's diversity index over productive rearrangements. TCRdb carries this immuneACCESS record with in-frame sequences only. Its versions omit some clonotypes, under half of them owing to an unresolved V gene in the studies checked, with the rest unexplained. V and J calls and clone size come straight from that table; D and trimming were deduced from the DNA. This sample holds about 330,000 clones; over 70% were observed only once. Roughly 1.1% of the sample comes from the top ten.

The receptor's source is a woman aged 50 to 60 with acute or convalescent COVID-19. The material sequenced was peripheral blood. The rearrangement combines TRBV6-4 with TRBJ1-1, with no reliable assignment of the D segment. Here the CDR3 is given as CASRGEGPEAFF. The sequenced DNA is TGTGCCAGCCGGGGTGAGGGCCCTGAAGCTTTCTTT.